This record looks at one T cell receptor (beta chain) sequence and its context. Its antigen is not known. Disease duration was under 3 months in the ophthalmopathy patients, who also had a Clinical Activity Score of at least 3 and a NOSPECS grade of at least 4. The sample is drawn from a study of T cells in Graves' hyperthyroidism and ophthalmopathy. Overall study context: Staff took peripheral blood when the initial diagnosis was made, before any treatment began.

Study outcomes and limitations: Before onset, by a median of around six months, the model predicted ophthalmopathy. Most thyroid clonotypes expanded above 0.001 were also detected in blood.

Amplified regions were TCR beta CDR3 sequences from RNA transcripts. Carried out on the TCR CDR3, a first-round RT-PCR used the HTBI primer set. TCRdb re-analysed the multiplex PCR reads in MiXCR, keeping a single row per CDR3 protein. Of 400,000 or so distinct CDR3 sequences in the sample, more than 12% were seen once. This CDR3 comprises 14 residues. From germline, CDR1 is MDHEN and CDR2 SYDVKM. The V gene lost 2 bases and the J gene lost 8 bases, with 12 bases spanning the gap. The clonotype comes from a woman in her thirties with Graves' ophthalmopathy. Sample: blood. This chain links TRBV28 with TRBJ1-4; D is unclear. The CDR3 sequence is CASSLSGVREKLFF. CDR3 DNA sequence: TGTGCCAGCAGTTTAAGTGGGGTTAGGGAAAAACTGTTTTTT.